This T cell receptor beta chain was sequenced during a study of shared clonotypes between healthy human individuals. Produced via immunoSEQ multiplex PCR; TCRdb's table is partial and in-frame only. Of about 980,000 clones listed, about 80% were seen once; the top ten hold around 1.5%. Sequencing was carried out using memory CD4+ T cells sorted from blood. Subset: CD45RA-negative fraction. This TCR came from a man aged 18-30 years in good health.

The CDR3 DNA is TGTGCCAGCAGCTTGGGCGGGAGTAACGCAGATACGCAGTATTTT. It translates to CASSLGGSNADTQYF. The chain recombines TRBV7-2 with TRBJ2-3; TRBD2 matches 7 bases. J gave up 4 bases and V 3 bases, and 7 bases lay outside the gene matches. Germline V gene lookup returns CDR1 SGHTA and CDR2 FQGNSA. CDR3 length equals 15 residues.